This paragraph covers one TCR beta chain sequence. This sample stems from a study of blood T cell repertoires in COVID-19. Whole-study context: From T cells, B-cell-depleted T cells, or PBMCs came the material, which was cDNA or gDNA.

As handled by the study authors: By means of reference gene primer amplification, nucleated cell counts were estimated. Generated by immunoSEQ multiplex PCR, the TCRdb table keeps only in-frame clones and is missing some. The V and J calls and clone size are taken from that table; D and trimming were inferred from the DNA. Seen here are over 95,000 clones, about 88% observed once, and the top ten hold roughly 8.9%. This CDR3 has 15 residues. V was trimmed by 2 bases and J by 0 bases, leaving 7 bases between them. Germline CDR1 and CDR2: MDHEN and SYDVKM. This receptor was identified in a woman in her 70s who had recovered from COVID-19. This rearrangement joins TRBV28 to TRBJ2-2; D remains ambiguous. Sequencing used peripheral blood. The CDR3 sequence: CASSLPLSNTGELFF. DNA for the CDR3: TGTGCCAGCAGTTTACCCCTTTCGAACACCGGGGAGCTGTTTTTT.